The 10 T cell receptor beta chains below all came from one sample that was sequenced in a study of CD8 T cells in Susac syndrome. RNA totalling about 0.45 to 1 ug underwent reverse transcription with random hexamers. TCRdb re-called the immunoSEQ multiplex PCR reads with MiXCR, one entry per CDR3 protein. Of more than 200,000 distinct CDR3 sequences listed, about 93% are singletons. Sequencing used CD8+ T cells from PBMCs. The receptors were sampled from a human donor with multiple sclerosis.

This chain links TRBV30 with TRBJ2-5; 11 nucleotides line up with TRBD2. The trim removed 2 bases at V and 2 bases at J, leaving 19 bases unmatched. The length of the CDR3 is 20 residues. Germline CDR1 GTSNPN, CDR2 SVGIG (reference sequence). DNA for the CDR3: TGTGCCTGGAGTCCCCCCTTAGGGTTAGCGGGGGGGCCTGGGCAAGAGACCCAGTACTTC. Protein: CAWSPPLGLAGGPGQETQYF.

This clonotype was observed a single time. This sequence joins TRBV4-1 and TRBJ1-5; TRBD1 is a possible D gene (6 bases). This CDR3 has 15 amino acids. From germline, CDR1 is MGHRA and CDR2 YSYEKL. Trimming took off 1 base at V and 4 bases at J, with 11 bases between the two ends. In nucleotides, the CDR3 is TGCGCCAGCAGCCAAGCTTCCCAGGGGAATCAGCCCCAGCATTTT. It codes for CASSQASQGNQPQHF.

Written as DNA, the CDR3 is TGTGCCAGCAGCCAGGGGCACGGAAGCTCCTACGAGCAGTACTTC. It encodes CASSQGHGSSYEQYF. The chain recombines TRBV5-4 with TRBJ2-7; weak D call: TRBD1 (6 bases). Germline CDR1 SGHNT, CDR2 YYREEE (reference sequence). The CDR3 totals 15 residues. Trimming left V 4 bases short and J 0 bases short, with 14 bases between. The full variable domain, in which reference TRBV5-4 and TRBJ2-7 provide the parts outside the CDR3, is ETGVTQSPTHLIKTRGQQVTLRCSSQSGHNTVSWYQQALGQGPQFIFQYYREEENGRGNFPPRFSGLQFPNYSSELNVNALELDDSALYLCASSQGHGSSYEQYFGPGTRLTVT.

The V call is TRBV19, the J call TRBJ1-2; 8 bases map to TRBD1. The V segment lost 4 bases and the J segment 6 bases; nucleotides outside the gene matches: 4. The CDR3 length is 13 residues. Per the germline V gene, CDR1 is LNHDA and CDR2 is SQIVND (reference sequence). CDR3 region: CASSTGQGHGYTF. Written as DNA, the CDR3 is TGTGCCAGTAGTACCGGACAGGGTCATGGCTACACCTTC.

In its sample, this clonotype was seen a few times. CDR3 region: CASSLGDPEAFF. In nucleotides, the CDR3 is TGTGCCAGCAGTTTAGGGGACCCTGAAGCTTTCTTT. The chain recombines TRBV12-3 or TRBV12-4 with TRBJ1-1; D perhaps matches TRBD1 (5 bases). Trimming left V 1 base short and J 6 bases short, with 6 bases between. The CDR3 has 12 amino acids.

This chain joins TRBV4-1 and TRBJ2-7, with 8 bases aligning to TRBD2. V dropped 0 bases and J dropped 3; count of bases not matched to a gene: 10. The CDR3 is made up of 17 amino acids. Germline CDR1 and CDR2: MGHRA and YSYEKL. CDR3 in amino acids: CASSQDPPGLGYYEQYF. CDR3 DNA: TGCGCCAGCAGCCAAGATCCCCCGGGACTAGGGTACTACGAGCAGTACTTC.

The chain links TRBV6-6 to TRBJ1-1; no definite D call. Germline-derived CDR1 and CDR2 are MNHNY and SVGAGI (reference sequence). Deletions cut 11 bases from V and 3 bases from J, with 13 bases between. This CDR3 is 12 amino acids long. CDR3 loop: CAGKKEDTEAFF. Here the CDR3 DNA reads TGTGCCGGAAAAAAGGAGGACACTGAAGCTTTCTTT.

The chain carries TRBV29-1 and TRBJ1-1; D is unresolved. The ends were cut back, 0 bases at V and 10 bases at J, with 12 bases in the middle. Germline V gene lookup returns CDR1 SQVTM and CDR2 ANQGSEA. CDR3 length: 12 residues. CDR3 sequence reads: CSVEDQPLRAFF. The CDR3 coding sequence is TGCAGCGTTGAAGACCAACCCTTGCGAGCTTTCTTT.

The rearrangement joins TRBV10-3 to TRBJ1-5, with 9 bases aligning to TRBD1. Trimming at V came to 10 bases and at J to 5 bases, leaving 9 bases not matched to a gene. Germline CDR1 reads ENHRY; CDR2 reads SYGVKD. The CDR3 sequence is 14 residues long. The CDR3 DNA is TGTGCCAGCTCGCGACAGGGGGATGATCAGCCCCAGCATTTT. It encodes CASSRQGDDQPQHF.

The V and J genes are TRBV2 and TRBJ2-5; D remains unclear. Germline-derived CDR1 and CDR2 are SNHLY and FYNNEI. V was clipped by 4 bases and J by 5 bases, with 14 bases between them. The CDR3 contains 14 residues. This CDR3 reads CASSAPDKRETQYF. The CDR3 coding sequence is TGTGCCAGCAGTGCTCCTGACAAGCGCGAGACCCAGTACTTC.